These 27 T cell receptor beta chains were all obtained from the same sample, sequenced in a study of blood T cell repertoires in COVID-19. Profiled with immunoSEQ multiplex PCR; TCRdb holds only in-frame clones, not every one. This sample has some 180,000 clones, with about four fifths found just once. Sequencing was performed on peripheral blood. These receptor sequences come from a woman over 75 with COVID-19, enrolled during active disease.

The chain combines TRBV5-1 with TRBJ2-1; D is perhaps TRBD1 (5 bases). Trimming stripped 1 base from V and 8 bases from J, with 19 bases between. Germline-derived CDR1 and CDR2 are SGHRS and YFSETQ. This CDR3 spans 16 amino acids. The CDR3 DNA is TGCGCCAGCAGCTTGAGGGGATATGGTTCCGCCTATGAGCAGTTCTTC. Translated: CASSLRGYGSAYEQFF.

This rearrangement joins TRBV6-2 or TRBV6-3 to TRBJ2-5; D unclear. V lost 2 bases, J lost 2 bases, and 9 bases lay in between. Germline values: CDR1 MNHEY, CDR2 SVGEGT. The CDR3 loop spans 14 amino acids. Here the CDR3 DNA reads TGTGCCAGCAGTTACCTTCAGGTGCAAGAGACCCAGTACTTC. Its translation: CASSYLQVQETQYF.

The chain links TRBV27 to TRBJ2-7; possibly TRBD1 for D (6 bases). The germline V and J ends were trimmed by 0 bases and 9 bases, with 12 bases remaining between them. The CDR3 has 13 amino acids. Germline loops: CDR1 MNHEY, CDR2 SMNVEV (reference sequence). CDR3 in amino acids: CASSLSRGMRQYF. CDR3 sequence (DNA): TGTGCCAGCAGTTTATCGAGGGGGATGAGGCAGTACTTC.

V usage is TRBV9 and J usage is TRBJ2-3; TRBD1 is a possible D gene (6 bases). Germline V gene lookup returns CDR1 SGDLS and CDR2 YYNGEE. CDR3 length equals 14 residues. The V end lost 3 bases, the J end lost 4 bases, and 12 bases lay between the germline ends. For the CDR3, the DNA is TGTGCCAGCAGCGAAACAGGGCTCGCAGATACGCAGTATTTT. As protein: CASSETGLADTQYF. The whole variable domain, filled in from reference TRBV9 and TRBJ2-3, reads DSGVTQTPKHLITATGQRVTLRCSPRSGDLSVYWYQQSLDQGLQFLIQYYNGEERAKGNILERFSAQQFPDLHSELNLSSLELGDSALYFCASSETGLADTQYFGPGTRLTVL.

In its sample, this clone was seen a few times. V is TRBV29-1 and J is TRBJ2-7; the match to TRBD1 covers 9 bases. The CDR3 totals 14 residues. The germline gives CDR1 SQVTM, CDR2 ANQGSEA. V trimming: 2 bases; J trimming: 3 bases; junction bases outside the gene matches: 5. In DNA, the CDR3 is TGCAGCGTTGAATCCGGGGGACAGGGCTACGAGCAGTACTTC. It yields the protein CSVESGGQGYEQYF.

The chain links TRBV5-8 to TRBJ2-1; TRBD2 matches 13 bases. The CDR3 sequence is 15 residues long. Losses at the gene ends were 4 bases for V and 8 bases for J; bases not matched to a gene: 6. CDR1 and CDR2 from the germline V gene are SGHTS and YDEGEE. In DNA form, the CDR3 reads TGTGCCAGCAGCCTCGGACTAGCGGGAGTGGATGAGCAGTTCTTC. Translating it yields CASSLGLAGVDEQFF.

Here the CDR3 DNA reads TGTGCCAGCAGCTCCTACAGGGGGAACACTGAAGCTTTCTTT. Its translation: CASSSYRGNTEAFF. The chain combines TRBV3-1 (or the pseudogene TRBV3-2) with TRBJ1-1; 7 bases fit TRBD1. The germline CDR1 and CDR2 sequences are LGHDT and YNNKEL (reference sequence). The V and J ends lost 5 bases and 1 base, in that order; junction bases with no gene match: 4. This CDR3 contains 14 residues.

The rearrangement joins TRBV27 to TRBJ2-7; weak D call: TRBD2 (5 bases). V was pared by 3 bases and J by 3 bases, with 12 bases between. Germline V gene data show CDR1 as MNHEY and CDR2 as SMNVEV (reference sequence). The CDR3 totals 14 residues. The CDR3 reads CASSFGNRGYEQYF. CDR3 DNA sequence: TGTGCCAGCAGTTTCGGGAACCGAGGCTACGAGCAGTACTTC.

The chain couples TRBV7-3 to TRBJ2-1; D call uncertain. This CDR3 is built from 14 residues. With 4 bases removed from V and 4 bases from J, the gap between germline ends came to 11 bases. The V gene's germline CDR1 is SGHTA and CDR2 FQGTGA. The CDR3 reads CASSSSTPYNEQFF. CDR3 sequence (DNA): TGTGCCAGCAGCTCGTCGACACCTTACAATGAGCAGTTCTTC.

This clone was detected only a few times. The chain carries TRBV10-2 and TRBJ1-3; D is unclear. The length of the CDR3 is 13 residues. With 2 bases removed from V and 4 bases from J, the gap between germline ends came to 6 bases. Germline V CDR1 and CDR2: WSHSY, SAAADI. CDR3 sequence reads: CASSEALGNTIYF. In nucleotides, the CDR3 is TGCGCCAGCAGTGAGGCGCTGGGAAACACCATATATTTT.

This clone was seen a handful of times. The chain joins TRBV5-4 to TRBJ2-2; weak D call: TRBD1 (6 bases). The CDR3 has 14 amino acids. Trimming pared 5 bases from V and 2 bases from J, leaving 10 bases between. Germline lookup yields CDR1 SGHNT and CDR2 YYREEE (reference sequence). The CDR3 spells CASRGQFNTGELFF. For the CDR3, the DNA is TGTGCCAGCAGAGGACAGTTCAACACCGGGGAGCTGTTTTTT.

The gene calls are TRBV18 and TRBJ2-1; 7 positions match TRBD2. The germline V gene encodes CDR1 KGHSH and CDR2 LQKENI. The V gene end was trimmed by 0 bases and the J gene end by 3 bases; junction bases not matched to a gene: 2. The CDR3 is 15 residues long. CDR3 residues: CASSPPGGGYNEQFF. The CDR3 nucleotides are TGTGCCAGCTCACCACCGGGCGGGGGCTACAATGAGCAGTTCTTC.

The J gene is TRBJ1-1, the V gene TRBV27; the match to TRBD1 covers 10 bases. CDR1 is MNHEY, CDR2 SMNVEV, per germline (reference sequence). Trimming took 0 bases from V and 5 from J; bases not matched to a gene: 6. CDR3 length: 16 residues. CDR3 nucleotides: TGTGCCAGCAGTTTATCGCCCGGACAGGGGGGGACTGAAGCTTTCTTT. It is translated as CASSLSPGQGGTEAFF.

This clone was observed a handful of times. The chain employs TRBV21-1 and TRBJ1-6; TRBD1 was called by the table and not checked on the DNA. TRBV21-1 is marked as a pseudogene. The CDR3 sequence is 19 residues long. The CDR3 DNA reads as TGTGCCAGCAGCAAAATGGCGTCCGGCAGGGCCCCTGATAATTCACCCCTCCACTTT. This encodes CASSKMASGRAPDNSPLHF.

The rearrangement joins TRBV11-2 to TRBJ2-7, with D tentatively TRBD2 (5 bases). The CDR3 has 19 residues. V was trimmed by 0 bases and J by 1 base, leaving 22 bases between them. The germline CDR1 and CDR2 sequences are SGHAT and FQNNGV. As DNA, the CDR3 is TGTGCCAGCAGCTTAGAAAGTGGTGGGAGTCAGTGGACTTCCTACGAGCAGTACTTC. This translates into CASSLESGGSQWTSYEQYF. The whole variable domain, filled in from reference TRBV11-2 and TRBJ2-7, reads EAGVAQSPRYKIIEKRQSVAFWCNPISGHATLYWYQQILGQGPKLLIQFQNNGVVDDSQLPKDRFSAERLKGVDSTLKIQPAKLEDSAVYLCASSLESGGSQWTSYEQYFGPGTRLTVT.

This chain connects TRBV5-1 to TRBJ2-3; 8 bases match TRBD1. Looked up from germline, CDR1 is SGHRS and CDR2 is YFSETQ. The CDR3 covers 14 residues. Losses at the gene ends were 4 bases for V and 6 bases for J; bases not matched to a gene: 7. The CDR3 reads CASSKGQGRDTQYF. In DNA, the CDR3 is TGCGCCAGCAGCAAAGGACAGGGTCGGGATACGCAGTATTTT.

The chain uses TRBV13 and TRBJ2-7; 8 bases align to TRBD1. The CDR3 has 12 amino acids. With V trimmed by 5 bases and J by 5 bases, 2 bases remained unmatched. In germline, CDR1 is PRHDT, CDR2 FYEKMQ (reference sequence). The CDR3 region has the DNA TGTGCCAGCAGCGCGGGACAGGACGAGCAGTACTTC. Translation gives CASSAGQDEQYF.

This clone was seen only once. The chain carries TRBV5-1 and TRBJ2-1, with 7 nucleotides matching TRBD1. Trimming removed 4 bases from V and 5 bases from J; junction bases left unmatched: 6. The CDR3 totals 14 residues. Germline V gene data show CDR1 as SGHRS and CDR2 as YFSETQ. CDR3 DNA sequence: TGCGCCAGCAGCCCTAGGACAGGAGACAATGAGCAGTTCTTC. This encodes CASSPRTGDNEQFF.

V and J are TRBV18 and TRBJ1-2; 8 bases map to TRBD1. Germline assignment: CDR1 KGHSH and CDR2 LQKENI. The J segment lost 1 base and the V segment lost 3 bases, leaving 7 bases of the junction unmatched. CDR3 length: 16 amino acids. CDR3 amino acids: CASSPRQGSDNYGYTF. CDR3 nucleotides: TGTGCCAGCTCACCGCGACAGGGGAGCGATAACTATGGCTACACCTTC.

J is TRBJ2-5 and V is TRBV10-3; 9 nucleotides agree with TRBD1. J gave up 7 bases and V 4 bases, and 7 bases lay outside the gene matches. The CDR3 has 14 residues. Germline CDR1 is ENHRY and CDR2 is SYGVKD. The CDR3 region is CAISGGQGFGTQYF. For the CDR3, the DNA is TGTGCCATCAGTGGGGGACAGGGATTCGGGACCCAGTACTTC.

The CDR3 region has the DNA TGTGCCTGGAGCATCGGGTCGGGACTCTATAATTCACCCCTCCACTTT. Residues: CAWSIGSGLYNSPLHF. J is TRBJ1-6 and V is TRBV30; perhaps TRBD1 as D (5 bases). In germline, CDR1 is GTSNPN, CDR2 SVGIG (reference sequence). The CDR3 loop spans 16 amino acids. V was pared by 3 bases and J by 3 bases, with 15 bases between.

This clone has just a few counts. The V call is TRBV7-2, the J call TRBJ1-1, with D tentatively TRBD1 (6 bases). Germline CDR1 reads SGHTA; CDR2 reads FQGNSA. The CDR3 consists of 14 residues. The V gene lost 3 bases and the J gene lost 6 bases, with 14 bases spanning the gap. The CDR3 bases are TGTGCCAGCAGCTTTGATCTCAGGGGTCCTGAAGCTTTCTTT. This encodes CASSFDLRGPEAFF.

The CDR3 DNA reads TGTGCCAGCAGCCCCCGACAGCCGTCTAACTATGGCTACACCTTC. As protein: CASSPRQPSNYGYTF. V usage is TRBV7-6 and J usage is TRBJ1-2, with D maybe TRBD1 (5 bases). V lost 5 bases and J 0 bases, leaving 13 bases between the germline ends. Per the germline V gene, CDR1 is SGHVS and CDR2 is FNYEAQ. The CDR3 length is 15 residues. Looking up the rest from reference TRBV7-6 and TRBJ1-2 gives the full variable domain: GAGVSQSPRYKVTKRGQDVALRCDPISGHVSLYWYRQALGQGPEFLTYFNYEAQQDKSGLPNDRFSAERPEGSISTLTIQRTEQRDSAMYRCASSPRQPSNYGYTFGSGTRLTVV.

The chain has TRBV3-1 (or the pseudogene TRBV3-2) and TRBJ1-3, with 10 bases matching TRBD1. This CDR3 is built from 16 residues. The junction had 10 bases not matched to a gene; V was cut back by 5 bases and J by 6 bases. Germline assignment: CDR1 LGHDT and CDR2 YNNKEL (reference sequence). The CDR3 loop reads CASSYFLGTGVNTIYF. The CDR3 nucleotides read TGTGCCAGCAGCTATTTTTTGGGGACAGGGGTAAACACCATATATTTT.

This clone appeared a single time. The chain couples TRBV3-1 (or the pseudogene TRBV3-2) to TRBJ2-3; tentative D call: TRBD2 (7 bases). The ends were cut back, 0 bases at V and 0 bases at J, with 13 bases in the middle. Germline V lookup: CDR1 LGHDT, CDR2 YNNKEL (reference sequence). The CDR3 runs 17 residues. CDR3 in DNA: TGTGCCAGCAGCCAAGATAGGCGGGGGCCCAGCACAGATACGCAGTATTTT. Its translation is CASSQDRRGPSTDTQYF.

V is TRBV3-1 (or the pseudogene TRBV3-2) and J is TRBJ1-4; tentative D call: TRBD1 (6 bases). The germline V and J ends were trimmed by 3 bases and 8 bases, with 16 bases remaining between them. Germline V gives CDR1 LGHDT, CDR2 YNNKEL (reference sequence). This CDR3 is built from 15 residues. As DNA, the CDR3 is TGTGCCAGCAGCCAGGTGGGGAGGGGACACGAAAAACTGTTTTTT. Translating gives CASSQVGRGHEKLFF.

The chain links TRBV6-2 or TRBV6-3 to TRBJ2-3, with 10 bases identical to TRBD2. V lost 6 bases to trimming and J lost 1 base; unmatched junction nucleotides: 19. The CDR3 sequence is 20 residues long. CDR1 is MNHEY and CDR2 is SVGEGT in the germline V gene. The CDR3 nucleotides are TGTGCCAGCAGCAGACTTAGCGGGGGGCCGCGTTCTATCGGCACAGATACGCAGTATTTT. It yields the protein CASSRLSGGPRSIGTDTQYF.